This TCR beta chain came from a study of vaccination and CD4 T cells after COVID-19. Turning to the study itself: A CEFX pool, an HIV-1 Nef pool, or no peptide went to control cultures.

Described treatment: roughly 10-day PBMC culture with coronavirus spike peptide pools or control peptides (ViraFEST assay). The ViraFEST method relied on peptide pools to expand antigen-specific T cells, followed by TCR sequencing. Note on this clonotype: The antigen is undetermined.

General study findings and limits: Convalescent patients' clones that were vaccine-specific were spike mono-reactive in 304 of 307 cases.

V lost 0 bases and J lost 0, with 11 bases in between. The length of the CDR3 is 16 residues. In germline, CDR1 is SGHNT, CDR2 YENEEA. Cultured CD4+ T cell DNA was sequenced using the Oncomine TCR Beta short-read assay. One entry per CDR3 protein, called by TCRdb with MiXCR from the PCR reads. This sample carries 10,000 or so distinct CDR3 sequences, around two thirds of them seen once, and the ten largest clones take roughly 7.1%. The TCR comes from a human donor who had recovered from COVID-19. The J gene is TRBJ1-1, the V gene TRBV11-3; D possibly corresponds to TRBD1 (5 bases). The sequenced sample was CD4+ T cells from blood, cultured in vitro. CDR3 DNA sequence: TGTGCCAGCAGCTTAGAGGGGCCGGTCATGAACACTGAAGCTTTCTTT. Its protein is CASSLEGPVMNTEAFF.